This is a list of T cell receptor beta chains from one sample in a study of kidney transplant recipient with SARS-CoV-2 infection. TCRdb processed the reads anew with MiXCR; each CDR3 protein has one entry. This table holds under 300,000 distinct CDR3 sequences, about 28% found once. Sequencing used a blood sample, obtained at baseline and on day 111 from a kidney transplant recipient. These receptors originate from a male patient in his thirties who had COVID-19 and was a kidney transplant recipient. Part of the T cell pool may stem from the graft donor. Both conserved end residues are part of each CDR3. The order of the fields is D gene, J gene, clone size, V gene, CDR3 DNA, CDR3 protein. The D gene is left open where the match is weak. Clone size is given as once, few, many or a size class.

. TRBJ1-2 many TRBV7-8 TGTGCCAGCAGCGGAAAACCGTTTACCCGAAAGACCTATGGCTACACCTTC CASSGKPFTRKTYGYTF
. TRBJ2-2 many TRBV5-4 TGTGCCAGCAGCTTGGCTAGCAGCCTCTACACCGGGGAGCTGTTTTTT CASSLASSLYTGELFF
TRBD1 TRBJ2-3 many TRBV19 TGTGCCAGCAGCAGGGACAGGGGGACAGATACGCAGTATTTT CASSRDRGTDTQYF
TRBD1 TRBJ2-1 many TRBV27 TGTGCCAGCAGTTTTACAGGGGCGGACAATGAGCAGTTCTTC CASSFTGADNEQFF
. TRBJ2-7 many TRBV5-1 TGCGCCAGCAGGGCAGGGGGGGTGCCCTCCTACGAGCAGTACTTC CASRAGGVPSYEQYF
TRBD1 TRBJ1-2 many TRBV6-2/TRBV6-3 TGTGCCAGCAGGTCCGGGACAGATTATGGCTACACCTTC CASRSGTDYGYTF
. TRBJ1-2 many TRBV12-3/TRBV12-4 TGTGCCAGCAGTTTGGTTTACACAGCAGGAAAGACCTATGGCTACACCTTC CASSLVYTAGKTYGYTF
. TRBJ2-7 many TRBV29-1 TGCAGCGTTGAGACAGATAGGGCCTACGAGCAGTACTTC CSVETDRAYEQYF
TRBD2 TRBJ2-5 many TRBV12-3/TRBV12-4 TGTGCCAGCAGTAGGACTAGCGGGGGGGGGGAGACCCAGTACTTC CASSRTSGGGETQYF
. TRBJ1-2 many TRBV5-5 TGTGCCAGCGTCCATGCTGTCTCGCGAAAGACCTATGGCTACACCTTC CASVHAVSRKTYGYTF
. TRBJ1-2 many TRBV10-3 TGTGCCTCTCAAAAGGCAGGGGCCACCCGACTCTATGGCTACACCTTC CASQKAGATRLYGYTF
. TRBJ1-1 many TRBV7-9 TGTGCCAGCAGCTCCCCGGACAGTGGAGATCCCCCTGAAGCTTTCTTT CASSSPDSGDPPEAFF
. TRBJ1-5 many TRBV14 TGTGCCAGCAGCCAAGAGGGCAGACTACAGCATTTT CASSQEGRLQHF
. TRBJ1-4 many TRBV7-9 TGTGCCAGCAGCTTAGGGAGGTCGCGGGGTTCAACTAATGAAAAACTGTTTTTT CASSLGRSRGSTNEKLFF
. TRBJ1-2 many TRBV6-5 TGTGCCAGCAGTAAGATCAGGGAATGTAGAAAGACCTATGGCTACACCTTC CASSKIRECRKTYGYTF
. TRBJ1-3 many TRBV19 TGTGCCAGTAGCCGGAGTGGGGCCGACTCTGGAAACACCATATATTTT CASSRSGADSGNTIYF
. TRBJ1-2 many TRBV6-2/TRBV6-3 TGTGCCAGCAGTTGGCACGGCTGCATCGGAAAGACCTATGGCTACACCTTC CASSWHGCIGKTYGYTF
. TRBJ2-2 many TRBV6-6 TGTGCCAGCAGTTATGCAGGGCATGGCGGGGAGCTGTTTTTT CASSYAGHGGELFF
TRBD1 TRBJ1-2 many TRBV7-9 TGTGCCAGCAGCTTAGCGGGACAGGGTTCAGGCTACACCTTC CASSLAGQGSGYTF